A single T cell receptor (beta chain) is shown here with its context. Antigen specificity is unknown. The sample belongs to a study of cytomegalovirus exposure and HLA in healthy donors. Study results and caveats: The only immune exposure information that was available was CMV serostatus. Sequencing likely generated an artifact that appeared as a cluster of highly shared sequence variants.

Primers for the PCR totalled 60 Vbeta and 13 Jbeta. Profiled with immunoSEQ multiplex PCR; TCRdb holds only in-frame clones, not every one. The sample yields 150,000 to 200,000 clones, approximately 83% seen once. This clonotype was obtained from a male donor in good health and CMV-seronegative. Sequencing was done on a sample of PBMCs.

The CDR3 nucleotides read TGCAGCGTGAGCAGGTCCCAAGGTATCCTTGAGCAGTTCTTC. This sequence encodes CSVSRSQGILEQFF. V gene TRBV29-1 combines with J gene TRBJ2-1, with no clear D. V lost 6 bases to trimming and J lost 9 bases, with 21 bases between them. The CDR3 spans 14 residues. The germline gives CDR1 SQVTM, CDR2 ANQGSEA.